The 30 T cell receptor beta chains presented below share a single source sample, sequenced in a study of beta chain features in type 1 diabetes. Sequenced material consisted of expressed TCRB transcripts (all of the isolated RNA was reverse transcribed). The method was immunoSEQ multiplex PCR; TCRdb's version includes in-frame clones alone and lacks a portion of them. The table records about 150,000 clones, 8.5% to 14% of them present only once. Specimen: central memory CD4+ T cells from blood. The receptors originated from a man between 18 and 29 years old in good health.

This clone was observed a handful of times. DNA of the CDR3: TGCGCCAGCAGCCAAGAGGGCCCGAGTGCCGGGGAGCTGTTTTTT. It yields the protein CASSQEGPSAGELFF. This chain joins TRBV4-3 and TRBJ2-2; D is undetermined. The V end was cut by 0 bases, the J end by 6 bases, with 11 bases between. The CDR3 is made up of 15 amino acids. Germline values: CDR1 LGHNA, CDR2 YSLEER.

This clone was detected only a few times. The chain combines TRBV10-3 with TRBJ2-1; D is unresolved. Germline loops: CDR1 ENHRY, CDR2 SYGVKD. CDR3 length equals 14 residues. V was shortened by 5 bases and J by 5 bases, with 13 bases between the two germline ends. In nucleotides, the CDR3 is TGTGCCATCAGTCGGACCACTACTGACAATGAGCAGTTCTTC. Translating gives CAISRTTTDNEQFF.

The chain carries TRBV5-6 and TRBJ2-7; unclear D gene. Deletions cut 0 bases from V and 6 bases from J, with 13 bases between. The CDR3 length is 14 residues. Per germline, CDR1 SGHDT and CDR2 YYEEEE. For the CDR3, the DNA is TGTGCCAGCAGCTTGGGAAGGGCCGCGCGCGAGCAGTACTTC. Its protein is CASSLGRAAREQYF. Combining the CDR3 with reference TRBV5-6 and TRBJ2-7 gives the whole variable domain DAGVTQSPTHLIKTRGQQVTLRCSPKSGHDTVSWYQQALGQGPQFIFQYYEEEERQRGNFPDRFSGHQFPNYSSELNVNALLLGDSALYLCASSLGRAAREQYFGPGTRLTVT.

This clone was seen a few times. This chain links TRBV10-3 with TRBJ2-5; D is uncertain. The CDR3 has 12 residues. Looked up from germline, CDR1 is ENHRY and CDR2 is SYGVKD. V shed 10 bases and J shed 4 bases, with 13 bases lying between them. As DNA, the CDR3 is TGTGCCACGGCACGTTCTGCAGAGACCCAGTACTTC. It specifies CATARSAETQYF.

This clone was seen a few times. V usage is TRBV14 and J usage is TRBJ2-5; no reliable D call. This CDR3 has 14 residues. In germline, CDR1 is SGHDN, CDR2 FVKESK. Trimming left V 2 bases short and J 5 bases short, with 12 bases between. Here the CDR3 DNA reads TGTGCCAGCAGCCAACTAATAGAAACGGAGACCCAGTACTTC. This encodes CASSQLIETETQYF.

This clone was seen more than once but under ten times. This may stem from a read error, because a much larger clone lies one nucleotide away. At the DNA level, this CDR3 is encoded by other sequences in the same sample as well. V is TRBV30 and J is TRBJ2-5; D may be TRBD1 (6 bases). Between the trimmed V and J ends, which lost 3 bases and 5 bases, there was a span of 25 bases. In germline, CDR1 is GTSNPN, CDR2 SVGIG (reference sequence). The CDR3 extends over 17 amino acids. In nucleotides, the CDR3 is TGTGCCTGGAGGGTAAGGGGCCTGACAGGCAAAGGGGAGACCCAGTACTTC. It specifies CAWRVRGLTGKGETQYF.

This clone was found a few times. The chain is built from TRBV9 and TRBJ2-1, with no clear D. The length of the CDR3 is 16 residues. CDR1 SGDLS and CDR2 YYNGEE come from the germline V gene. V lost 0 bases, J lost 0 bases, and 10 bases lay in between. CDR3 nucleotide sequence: TGTGCCAGCAGCGTAGCTCTCTTGAGCTCCTACAATGAGCAGTTCTTC. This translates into CASSVALLSSYNEQFF. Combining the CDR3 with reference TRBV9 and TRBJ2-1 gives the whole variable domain DSGVTQTPKHLITATGQRVTLRCSPRSGDLSVYWYQQSLDQGLQFLIQYYNGEERAKGNILERFSAQQFPDLHSELNLSSLELGDSALYFCASSVALLSSYNEQFFGPGTRLTVL.

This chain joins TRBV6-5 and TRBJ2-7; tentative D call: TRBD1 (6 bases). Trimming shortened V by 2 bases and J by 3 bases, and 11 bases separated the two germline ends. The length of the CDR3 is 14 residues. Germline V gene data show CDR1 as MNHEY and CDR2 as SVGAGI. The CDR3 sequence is CASSYGTGNYEQYF. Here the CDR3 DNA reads TGTGCCAGCAGTTACGGTACAGGGAACTACGAGCAGTACTTC.

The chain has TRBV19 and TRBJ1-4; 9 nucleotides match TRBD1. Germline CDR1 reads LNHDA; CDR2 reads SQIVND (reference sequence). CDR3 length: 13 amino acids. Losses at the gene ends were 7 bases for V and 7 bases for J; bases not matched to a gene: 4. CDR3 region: CASTDRGPEKLFF. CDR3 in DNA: TGTGCCAGTACGGACAGGGGACCTGAAAAACTGTTTTTT.

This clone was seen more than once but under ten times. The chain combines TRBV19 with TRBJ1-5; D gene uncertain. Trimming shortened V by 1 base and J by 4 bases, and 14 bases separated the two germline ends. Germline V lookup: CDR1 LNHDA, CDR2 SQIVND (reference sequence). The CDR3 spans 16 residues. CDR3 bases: TGTGCCAGTAGTATAGCTGCGGGCCGCGGGAATCAGCCCCAGCATTTT. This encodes CASSIAAGRGNQPQHF.

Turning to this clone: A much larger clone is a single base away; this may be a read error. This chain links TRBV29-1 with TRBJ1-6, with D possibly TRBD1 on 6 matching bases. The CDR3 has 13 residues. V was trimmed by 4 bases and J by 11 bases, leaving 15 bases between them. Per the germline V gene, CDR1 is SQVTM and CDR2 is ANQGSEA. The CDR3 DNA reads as TGCAGCGTTGCACGGGGGCCAGGGGCACCCCTCCACTTT. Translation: CSVARGPGAPLHF.

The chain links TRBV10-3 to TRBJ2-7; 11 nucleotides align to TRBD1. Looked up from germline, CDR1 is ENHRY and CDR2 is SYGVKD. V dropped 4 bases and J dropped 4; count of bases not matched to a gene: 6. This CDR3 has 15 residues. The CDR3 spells CAISGEDRGRYEQYF. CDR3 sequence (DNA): TGTGCCATCAGTGGTGAGGACAGGGGGCGATACGAGCAGTACTTC.

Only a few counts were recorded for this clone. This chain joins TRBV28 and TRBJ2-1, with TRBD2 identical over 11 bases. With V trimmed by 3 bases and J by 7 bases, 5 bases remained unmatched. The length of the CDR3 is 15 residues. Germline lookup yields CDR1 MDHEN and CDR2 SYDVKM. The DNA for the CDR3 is TGTGCCAGCAGTTTCCTGACTAGCGGGGTAAATGAGCAGTTCTTC. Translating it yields CASSFLTSGVNEQFF.

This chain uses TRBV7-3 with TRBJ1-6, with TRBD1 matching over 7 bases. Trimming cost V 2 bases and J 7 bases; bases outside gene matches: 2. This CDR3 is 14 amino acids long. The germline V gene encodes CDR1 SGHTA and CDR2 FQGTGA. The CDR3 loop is CASSLDRVNSPLHF. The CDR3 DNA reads TGTGCCAGCAGCTTAGACAGGGTGAATTCACCCCTCCACTTT.

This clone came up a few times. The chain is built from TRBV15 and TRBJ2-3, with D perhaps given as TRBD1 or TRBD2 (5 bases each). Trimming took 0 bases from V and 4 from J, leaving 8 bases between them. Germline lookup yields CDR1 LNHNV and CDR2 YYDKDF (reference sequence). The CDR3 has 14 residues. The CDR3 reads CATSRDQGADTQYF. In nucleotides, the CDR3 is TGTGCCACCAGCAGAGATCAGGGAGCAGATACGCAGTATTTT.

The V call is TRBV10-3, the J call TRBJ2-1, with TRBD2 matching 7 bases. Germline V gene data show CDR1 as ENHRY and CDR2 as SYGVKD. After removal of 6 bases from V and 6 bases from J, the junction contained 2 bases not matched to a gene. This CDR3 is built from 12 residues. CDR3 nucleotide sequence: TGTGCCATCAGCTCGGGAGGCAATGAGCAGTTCTTC. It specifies CAISSGGNEQFF.

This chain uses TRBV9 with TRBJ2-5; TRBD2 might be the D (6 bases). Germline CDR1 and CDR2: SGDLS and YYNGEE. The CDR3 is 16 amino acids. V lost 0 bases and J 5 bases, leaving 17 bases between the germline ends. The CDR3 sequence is CASSVGAQDAGETQYF. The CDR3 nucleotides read TGTGCCAGCAGCGTAGGTGCTCAGGACGCGGGGGAGACCCAGTACTTC.

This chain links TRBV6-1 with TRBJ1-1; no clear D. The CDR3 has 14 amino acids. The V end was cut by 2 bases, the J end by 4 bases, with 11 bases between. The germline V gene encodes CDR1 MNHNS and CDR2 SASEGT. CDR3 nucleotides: TGTGCCAGCAGTGAACACGGACCGAGCACTGAAGCTTTCTTT. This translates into CASSEHGPSTEAFF.

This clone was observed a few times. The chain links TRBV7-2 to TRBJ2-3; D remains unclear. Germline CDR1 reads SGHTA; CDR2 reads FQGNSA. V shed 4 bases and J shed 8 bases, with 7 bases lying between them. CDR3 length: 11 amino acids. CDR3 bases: TGTGCCAGCAGCTCCGGGTCTACGCAGTATTTT. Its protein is CASSSGSTQYF.

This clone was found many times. The DNA for the CDR3 is TGTGCCAGCAGCTTAGGCGGGGGGCCCTACTACGAGCAGTACTTC. It codes for CASSLGGGPYYEQYF. The chain links TRBV7-2 to TRBJ2-7; 8 bases fit TRBD2. J was trimmed by 3 bases and V by 1 base; bases with no gene match: 5. The CDR3 is made up of 15 amino acids. Germline assignment: CDR1 SGHTA and CDR2 FQGNSA.

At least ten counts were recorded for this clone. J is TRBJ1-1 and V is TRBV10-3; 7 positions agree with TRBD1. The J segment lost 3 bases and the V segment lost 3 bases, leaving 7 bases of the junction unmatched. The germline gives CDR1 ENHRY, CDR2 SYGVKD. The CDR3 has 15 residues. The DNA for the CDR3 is TGTGCCATCAGTGATTCGACAGGGAAGGACACTGAAGCTTTCTTT. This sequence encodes CAISDSTGKDTEAFF.

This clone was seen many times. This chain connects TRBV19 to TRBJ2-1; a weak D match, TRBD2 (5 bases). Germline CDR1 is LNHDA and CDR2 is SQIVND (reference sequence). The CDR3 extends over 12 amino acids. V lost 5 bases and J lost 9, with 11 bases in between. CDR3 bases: TGTGCCAGTAGTTCTAGCTTTGGTGAGCAGTTCTTC. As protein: CASSSSFGEQFF.

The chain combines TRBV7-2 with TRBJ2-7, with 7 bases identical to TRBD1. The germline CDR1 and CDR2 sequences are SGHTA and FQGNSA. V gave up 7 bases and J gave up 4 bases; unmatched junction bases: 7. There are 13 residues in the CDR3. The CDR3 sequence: CASTGGSFYEQYF. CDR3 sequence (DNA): TGTGCCAGCACAGGGGGATCGTTTTACGAGCAGTACTTC.

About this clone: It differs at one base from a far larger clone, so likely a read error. The DNA of the CDR3 is TGTGCCGGGAGGGCCGGGACAGGGGCCTACAATGAGCAGTTCTTC. Encoded protein: CAGRAGTGAYNEQFF. The rearrangement uses TRBV30 and TRBJ2-1; TRBD1 matches 10 bases. The germline V gene has CDR1 GTSNPN and CDR2 SVGIG (reference sequence). The CDR3 runs to 15 residues.

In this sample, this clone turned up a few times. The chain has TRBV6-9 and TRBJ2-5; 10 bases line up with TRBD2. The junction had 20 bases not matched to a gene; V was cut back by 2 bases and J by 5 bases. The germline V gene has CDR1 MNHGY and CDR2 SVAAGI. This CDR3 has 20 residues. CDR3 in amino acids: CASSYDQREGPLFLRETQYF. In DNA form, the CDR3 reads TGTGCCAGCAGTTATGACCAGCGGGAGGGCCCTTTGTTCCTCAGGGAGACCCAGTACTTC.

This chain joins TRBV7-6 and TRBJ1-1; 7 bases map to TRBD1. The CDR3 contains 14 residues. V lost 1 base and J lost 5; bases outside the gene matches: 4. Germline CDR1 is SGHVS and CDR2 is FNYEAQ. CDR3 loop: CASSLVGGETEAFF. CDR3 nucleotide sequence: TGTGCCAGCAGCTTAGTAGGGGGCGAAACTGAAGCTTTCTTT. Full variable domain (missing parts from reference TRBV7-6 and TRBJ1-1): GAGVSQSPRYKVTKRGQDVALRCDPISGHVSLYWYRQALGQGPEFLTYFNYEAQQDKSGLPNDRFSAERPEGSISTLTIQRTEQRDSAMYRCASSLVGGETEAFFGQGTRLTVV.

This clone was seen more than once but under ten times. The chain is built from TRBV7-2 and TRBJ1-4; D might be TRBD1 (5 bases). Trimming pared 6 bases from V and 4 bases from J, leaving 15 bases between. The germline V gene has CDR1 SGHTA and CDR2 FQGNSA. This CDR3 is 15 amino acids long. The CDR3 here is CASSPLWGGNEKLFF. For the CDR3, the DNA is TGTGCCAGCAGTCCTCTTTGGGGGGGTAATGAAAAACTGTTTTTT.

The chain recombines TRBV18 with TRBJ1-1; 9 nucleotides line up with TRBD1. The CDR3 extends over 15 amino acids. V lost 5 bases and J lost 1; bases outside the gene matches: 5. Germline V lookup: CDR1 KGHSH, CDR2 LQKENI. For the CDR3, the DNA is TGTGCCAGCTCATCGTACAGGGGGCCGAACACTGAAGCTTTCTTT. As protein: CASSSYRGPNTEAFF. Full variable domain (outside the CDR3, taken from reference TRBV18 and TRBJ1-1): NAGVMQNPRHLVRRRGQEARLRCSPMKGHSHVYWYRQLPEEGLKFMVYLQKENIIDESGMPKERFSAEFPKEGPSILRIQQVVRGDSAAYFCASSSYRGPNTEAFFGQGTRLTVV.

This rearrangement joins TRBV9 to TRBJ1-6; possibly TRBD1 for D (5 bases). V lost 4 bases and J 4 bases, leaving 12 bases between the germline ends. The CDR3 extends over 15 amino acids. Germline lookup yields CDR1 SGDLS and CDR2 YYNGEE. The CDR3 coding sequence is TGTGCCAGCAGCATCGGGACGGATTATAATTCACCCCTCCACTTT. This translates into CASSIGTDYNSPLHF.

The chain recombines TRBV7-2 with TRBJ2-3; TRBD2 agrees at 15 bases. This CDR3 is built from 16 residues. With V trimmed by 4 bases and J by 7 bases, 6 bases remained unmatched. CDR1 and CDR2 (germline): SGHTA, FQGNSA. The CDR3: CASSSRTSGRANTQYF. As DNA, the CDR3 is TGTGCCAGCAGCTCCCGGACTAGCGGGAGGGCAAATACGCAGTATTTT.